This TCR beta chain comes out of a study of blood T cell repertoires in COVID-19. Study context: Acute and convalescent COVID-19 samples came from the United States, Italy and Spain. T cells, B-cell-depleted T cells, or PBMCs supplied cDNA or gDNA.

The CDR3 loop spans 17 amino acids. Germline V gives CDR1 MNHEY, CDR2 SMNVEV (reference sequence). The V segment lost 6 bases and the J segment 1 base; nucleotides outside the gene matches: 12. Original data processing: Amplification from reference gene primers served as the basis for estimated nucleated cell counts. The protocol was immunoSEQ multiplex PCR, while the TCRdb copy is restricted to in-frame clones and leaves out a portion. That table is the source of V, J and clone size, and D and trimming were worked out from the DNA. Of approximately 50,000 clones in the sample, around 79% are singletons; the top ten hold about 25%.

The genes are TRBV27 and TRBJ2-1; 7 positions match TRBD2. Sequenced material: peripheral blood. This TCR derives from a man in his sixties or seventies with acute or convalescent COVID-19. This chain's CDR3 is CASRSDAGDGSYNEQFF. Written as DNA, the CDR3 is TGTGCCAGCAGATCCGATGCGGGGGATGGGTCCTACAATGAGCAGTTCTTC.